Each of the 24 T cell receptor beta chains below was sequenced from the same sample in a study of molecular identifiers for immune sequencing clone quantification. TCRdb fed the PCR reads into MiXCR, producing one record per CDR3 protein. The sample lists hundreds of thousands of distinct CDR3 sequences; 25% were seen once. Sequencing was done on a sample of naive CD8+ T cells from blood, with Jurkat cell RNA spiked in. This sample's subset: FACS-sorted CD8+CD4-CCR7+CD45RA+ naive T cells. The receptors here all came from a human donor in good health. Some libraries in this study had Jurkat cell RNA spiked in.

This clonotype was detected many times. The chain couples TRBV20-1 to TRBJ2-7, with D possibly being TRBD1 (5 bases). From germline, CDR1 is DFQATT and CDR2 SNEGSKA (reference sequence). V was cut by 5 bases and J by 0 bases, with 14 bases left in between. This CDR3 spans 14 amino acids. DNA for the CDR3: TGCAGTGCTCCTTGGACACGTAGCTCCTACGAGCAGTACTTC. As protein: CSAPWTRSSYEQYF.

Note on this clonotype: A junction boundary mismatches the germline segment, possibly from a read error. This chain connects TRBV7-6 to TRBJ2-1; tentatively, D is TRBD1 (6 bases). The germline gives CDR1 SGHVS, CDR2 FNYEAQ. The CDR3 has 12 amino acids. Here the CDR3 DNA reads TGTGCCAGCAGCTTAGCAGGGGGTGTGCAGTTCTTT. Amino acids: CASSLAGGVQFF.

Ten or more counts support this clonotype. The chain uses TRBV6-4 and TRBJ1-1, with unresolved D. CDR1 and CDR2 from the germline V gene are MRHNA and SNTAGT. Trimming took 3 bases from V and 5 from J, leaving 10 bases between them. The CDR3 has 13 amino acids. CDR3 DNA sequence: TGTGCCAGCAGTGAGGGTGTAGGTACTGAAGCTTTCTTT. It yields the protein CASSEGVGTEAFF.

This clonotype was detected ten times or more. The chain recombines TRBV7-8 with TRBJ2-2; D unresolved. The CDR3 is made up of 12 amino acids. Germline values: CDR1 SGHVS, CDR2 FQNEAQ. Trimming removed 6 bases from V and 1 base from J, with 3 bases in between. The CDR3 DNA follows: TGTGCCAGCAGGAAGAACACCGGGGAGCTGTTTTTT. Amino acids: CASRKNTGELFF.

On this clonotype: This may stem from a read error, because a much larger clone lies one nucleotide away. The chain has TRBV7-6 and TRBJ2-3, with TRBD1 as a possible D gene (5 bases). The DNA end is more similar to TRBJ1-5, so the J call may be wrong. Germline lookup yields CDR1 SGHVS and CDR2 FNYEAQ. The CDR3 contains 17 residues. CDR3 DNA: TGTGCCAGCAGCCCTGATCTAGCGGACTATCAGGGAGATACGCAGCATTTT. It specifies CASSPDLADYQGDTQHF.

This clonotype was picked up a small number of times. J is TRBJ1-2 and V is TRBV19; TRBD1 might be the D (5 bases). The CDR3 is made up of 14 amino acids. V gave up 5 bases and J gave up 2 bases, with 12 bases separating them. Germline CDR1 LNHDA, CDR2 SQIVND (reference sequence). For the CDR3, the DNA is TGTGCCAGTAGTCCCTTCGACAGAAACTATGGCTACACCTTC. This encodes CASSPFDRNYGYTF.

V gene TRBV30 combines with J gene TRBJ1-2; D is perhaps TRBD1 (6 bases). The V gene's germline CDR1 is GTSNPN and CDR2 SVGIG (reference sequence). V was clipped by 3 bases and J by 4 bases, with 9 bases between them. The CDR3 contains 12 residues. CDR3 coding DNA: TGTGCCTGGAGCCTGGACAGCTATGGCTACACCTTC. It yields the protein CAWSLDSYGYTF.

V gene TRBV2 combines with J gene TRBJ2-7; D is perhaps TRBD2 (5 bases). CDR1 and CDR2 from the germline V gene are SNHLY and FYNNEI. This CDR3 comprises 15 residues. V was trimmed by 4 bases and J by 7 bases, leaving 20 bases between them. CDR3 DNA: TGTGCCAGCAGTGGCCGGACCGAGGGCTCGAAAGAGCAGTACTTC. Protein product: CASSGRTEGSKEQYF. The variable domain in full, with the rest retrieved from reference TRBV2 and TRBJ2-7, is EPEVTQTPSHQVTQMGQEVILRCVPISNHLYFYWYRQILGQKVEFLVSFYNNEISEKSEIFDDQFSVERPDGSNFTLKIRSTKLEDSAMYFCASSGRTEGSKEQYFGPGTRLTVT.

This chain connects TRBV5-1 to TRBJ2-7, with 7 nucleotides matching TRBD1. The CDR3 runs to 15 residues. After removal of 0 bases from V and 5 bases from J, the junction contained 8 bases not matched to a gene. Germline-derived CDR1 and CDR2 are SGHRS and YFSETQ. The CDR3 spells CASSLVLDRLDEQYF. The CDR3 nucleotides read TGCGCCAGCAGCTTGGTGTTGGACAGGTTGGACGAGCAGTACTTC.

This clonotype was counted between two and nine times. The chain carries TRBV6-2 or TRBV6-3 and TRBJ2-7; 10 bases are a match to TRBD1. This CDR3 spans 18 amino acids. Germline CDR1 and CDR2: MNHEY and SVGEGT. The V gene end was trimmed by 1 base and the J gene end by 7 bases; junction bases not matched to a gene: 16. The CDR3 DNA follows: TGTGCCAGCAGTTACTTGTTATTCCGGGACAGGGGAACGGGGGAGCAGTACTTC. Protein sequence: CASSYLLFRDRGTGEQYF.

This clonotype was found many times. V and J are TRBV14 and TRBJ2-7; D uncertain. Germline values: CDR1 SGHDN, CDR2 FVKESK. V was cut by 5 bases and J by 2 bases, with 16 bases left in between. The CDR3 runs 15 residues. The CDR3 nucleotides are TGTGCCAGCAGCGCCCCGTCCGAAGACCCCTACGAGCAGTACTTC. It yields the protein CASSAPSEDPYEQYF.

This clonotype has more than one count but fewer than ten. V and J are TRBV12-3 or TRBV12-4 and TRBJ2-3; no definite D call. The length of the CDR3 is 14 residues. Trimming took 3 bases from V and 2 from J, leaving 9 bases between them. CDR3 coding DNA: TGTGCCAGCAGTTTTTGGGCAGCCACAGATACGCAGTATTTT. As protein: CASSFWAATDTQYF.

The chain couples TRBV20-1 to TRBJ2-5; perhaps TRBD2 as D (6 bases). Trimming cost V 0 bases and J 5 bases, with 16 bases left between them. The CDR3 spans 15 residues. The germline CDR1 and CDR2 sequences are DFQATT and SNEGSKA (reference sequence). CDR3 DNA sequence: TGCAGTGCTAGAGATCCCTCAGGGAGGTGGGAGACCCAGTACTTC. It codes for CSARDPSGRWETQYF.

This clonotype was seen repeatedly, ten times or more. The rearrangement uses TRBV20-1 and TRBJ2-7, with TRBD2 identical over 7 bases. The CDR3 consists of 13 residues. V trimming: 6 bases; J trimming: 0 bases; junction bases outside the gene matches: 5. Germline V gene lookup returns CDR1 DFQATT and CDR2 SNEGSKA (reference sequence). The CDR3 region is CSARGDVSYEQYF. The DNA for the CDR3 is TGCAGTGCCCGGGGGGACGTCTCCTACGAGCAGTACTTC.

The chain uses TRBV5-4 and TRBJ2-7; maybe TRBD2 (5 bases). This CDR3 has 17 amino acids. Trimming removed 2 bases at V and 4 bases at J, with 22 bases between. Germline-derived CDR1 and CDR2 are SGHNT and YYREEE (reference sequence). The CDR3 DNA reads TGTGCCAGCAGCTTTTTCGCTTTTGGTTGGGGAGAGTACGAGCAGTACTTC. Translating it yields CASSFFAFGWGEYEQYF.

This sequence joins TRBV12-3 or TRBV12-4 and TRBJ2-7, with D possibly matching TRBD1 (6 bases). The length of the CDR3 is 15 residues. V was clipped by 5 bases and J by 0 bases, with 14 bases between them. The CDR3 nucleotides read TGTGCCAGCAGTACCCAGGACAGAGTCTCCTACGAGCAGTACTTC. As protein: CASSTQDRVSYEQYF.

This clonotype was observed at least ten times. The chain employs TRBV6-2 or TRBV6-3 and TRBJ2-7, with 7 bases matching TRBD2. V lost 1 base, J lost 3 bases, and 6 bases stayed unmatched. The CDR3 consists of 15 residues. CDR1 and CDR2 (germline): MNHEY, SVGEGT. The CDR3 loop is CASSYLPGGFYEQYF. The CDR3 DNA reads as TGTGCCAGCAGTTACTTGCCGGGAGGATTCTACGAGCAGTACTTC.

To note about this clonotype: With a much larger clone just one base away, this may be a read error. J is TRBJ2-3 and V is TRBV5-3; D ambiguous. The closer fit of TRBJ1-5 to the DNA end suggests the J call may be wrong. TRBV5-3 is an ORF, with its function uncertain. This CDR3 has 14 amino acids. The CDR3 nucleotides are TGTGCCAGCACCCACCTAGGTAGCACAGATACGCAGCATTTT. Amino acids: CASTHLGSTDTQHF.

This clonotype was seen repeatedly, ten times or more. This sequence joins TRBV30 and TRBJ2-5, with 9 nucleotides matching TRBD2. J gave up 4 bases and V 0 bases, and 6 bases lay outside the gene matches. The CDR3 extends over 15 amino acids. Germline V gene data show CDR1 as GTSNPN and CDR2 as SVGIG (reference sequence). CDR3 residues: CAWSVDSGGGETQYF. In DNA, the CDR3 is TGTGCCTGGAGTGTCGATAGCGGGGGCGGAGAGACCCAGTACTTC. Based on the CDR3 plus reference TRBV30 and TRBJ2-5, the full variable domain is SQTIHQWPATLVQPVGSPLSLECTVEGTSNPNLYWYRQAAGRGLQLLFYSVGIGQISSEVPQNLSASRPQDRQFILSSKKLLLSDSGFYLCAWSVDSGGGETQYFGPGTRLLVL.

This clonotype was detected only a few times. The genes are TRBV27 and TRBJ1-2; a weak D match, TRBD1 (5 bases). CDR1 is MNHEY and CDR2 is SMNVEV in the germline V gene (reference sequence). The CDR3 length is 15 residues. V gave up 5 bases and J gave up 0 bases, with 13 bases separating them. CDR3 coding DNA: TGTGCCAGCAGTCTCCGGGGGGGGGCTAACTATGGCTACACCTTC. This encodes CASSLRGGANYGYTF.

The chain recombines TRBV7-9 with TRBJ2-6; D possibly matches TRBD1 or TRBD2 (5 bases each). V was cut by 0 bases and J by 1 base, with 16 bases left in between. CDR3 length: 19 residues. CDR1 SEHNR and CDR2 FQNEAQ come from the germline V gene (reference sequence). CDR3 loop: CASSLALGVLGSGANVLTF. As DNA, the CDR3 is TGTGCCAGCAGCTTAGCGCTGGGGGTTTTAGGGTCTGGGGCCAACGTCCTGACTTTC.

The chain joins TRBV4-1 to TRBJ2-1; no reliable D call. CDR3 length equals 13 residues. Germline CDR1 is MGHRA and CDR2 is YSYEKL. Trimming shortened V by 1 base and J by 5 bases, and 6 bases separated the two germline ends. Written as DNA, the CDR3 is TGCGCCAGCAGCCAAGTCCCAGACAATGAGCAGTTCTTC. Protein sequence: CASSQVPDNEQFF.

A note on this clonotype: Sequence at one end of the junction differs from germline and may be a read error. The chain employs TRBV29-1 and TRBJ2-4; a weak D match, TRBD2 (5 bases). CDR3 length equals 11 residues. From germline, CDR1 is SQVTM and CDR2 ANQGSEA. For the CDR3, the DNA is TGCCGCGTTTGGACTCGCGGCTCTCAGTACTTC. Residues: CRVWTRGSQYF.

As regards this clonotype: An end of the junction differs from the germline gene, which may be a read error. This chain joins TRBV6-1 and TRBJ1-4, with D uncertain. Germline V gene data show CDR1 as MNHNS and CDR2 as SASEGT. This CDR3 spans 14 amino acids. The CDR3 region has the DNA TGTGCCAGCAGTGAAGTTGGCATTTTTGAACAACTGTTTTTT. This sequence encodes CASSEVGIFEQLFF.